These 27 T cell receptor beta chains came from one sample sequenced in a study of shared clonotypes between healthy human individuals. Some clones are missing from TCRdb's copy, which holds only in-frame ones; the method was immunoSEQ multiplex PCR. Altogether approximately 530,000 clones are present, approximately 95% being singletons, with the ten largest covering about 0.059%. Sequences were obtained from naive CD4+ T cells sorted from blood. Specified subset: CD45RA+ positively selected. These receptors originate from a woman aged 25 to 39 in good health.

The rearrangement joins TRBV4-2 to TRBJ2-3; 7 bases match TRBD2. Germline-derived CDR1 and CDR2 are LGHNA and YNFKEQ. Germline trimming cut 4 bases from V and 4 bases from J; bases unmatched to any gene: 11. This CDR3 has 16 amino acids. The CDR3 DNA is TGTGCCAGCAGCCCGACGGTTGGCGGGAGCCCAGATACGCAGTATTTT. It translates to CASSPTVGGSPDTQYF.

The chain employs TRBV28 and TRBJ2-7; D perhaps matches TRBD2 (6 bases). V lost 7 bases to trimming and J lost 3 bases, with 19 bases between them. The CDR3 spans 15 residues. Germline V gene lookup returns CDR1 MDHEN and CDR2 SYDVKM. The CDR3 loop reads CASTLGGAQDYEQYF. The CDR3 nucleotides read TGTGCCAGCACCCTTGGCGGGGCCCAGGACTACGAGCAGTACTTC.

The chain has TRBV11-2 and TRBJ2-5; 8 nucleotides line up with TRBD1. CDR1 SGHAT and CDR2 FQNNGV come from the germline V gene. J lost 13 bases, V lost 4 bases, and 14 bases had no gene match. This CDR3 has 14 residues. This CDR3 reads CASSSLRGRPATYF. In DNA form, the CDR3 reads TGTGCCAGCAGCTCCCTCAGGGGGCGACCCGCAACGTACTTC.

This clone was recorded only once. This chain links TRBV5-1 with TRBJ1-4; TRBD1 matches at 10 bases. Per germline, CDR1 SGHRS and CDR2 YFSETQ. J was trimmed by 6 bases and V by 3 bases; bases with no gene match: 8. This CDR3 has 16 amino acids. CDR3 protein: CASSYGQGVIDEKLFF. DNA for the CDR3: TGCGCCAGCAGCTATGGACAGGGGGTGATCGATGAAAAACTGTTTTTT.

The chain recombines TRBV7-9 with TRBJ2-3, with TRBD1 matching 7 bases. The germline gives CDR1 SEHNR, CDR2 FQNEAQ (reference sequence). J was trimmed by 6 bases and V by 5 bases; bases with no gene match: 5. The CDR3 is made up of 13 amino acids. CDR3 region: CASSHRGPDTQYF. As DNA, the CDR3 is TGTGCCAGCAGCCACAGGGGACCTGATACGCAGTATTTT.

In this sample, this clone turned up once. The V gene is TRBV11-2, the J gene TRBJ2-3; D may be TRBD1 (5 bases). Germline V lookup: CDR1 SGHAT, CDR2 FQNNGV. Trimming took off 1 base at V and 1 base at J, with 6 bases between the two ends. The CDR3 sequence is 14 residues long. CDR3 in amino acids: CASSLVQGTDTQYF. CDR3 DNA sequence: TGTGCCAGCAGCTTAGTACAGGGCACAGATACGCAGTATTTT.

The J gene is TRBJ1-5, the V gene TRBV6-1; 10 bases are shared with TRBD1. Germline values: CDR1 MNHNS, CDR2 SASEGT. The J segment lost 6 bases and the V segment lost 9 bases, leaving 8 bases of the junction unmatched. This CDR3 region has 14 residues. The CDR3 here is CASKTTGGPQPQHF. The CDR3 DNA follows: TGTGCCAGTAAAACGACAGGGGGCCCTCAGCCCCAGCATTTT.

This clone was picked up a small number of times. The V and J genes are TRBV2 and TRBJ1-2, with 8 bases fitting TRBD1. From germline, CDR1 is SNHLY and CDR2 FYNNEI. This CDR3 contains 13 residues. The trim removed 5 bases at V and 7 bases at J, leaving 6 bases unmatched. The CDR3 is CASSSQGAGGYTF. In DNA, the CDR3 is TGTGCCAGCAGTTCGCAGGGGGCTGGTGGCTACACCTTC. Full variable domain (remainder filled in from reference TRBV2 and TRBJ1-2): EPEVTQTPSHQVTQMGQEVILRCVPISNHLYFYWYRQILGQKVEFLVSFYNNEISEKSEIFDDQFSVERPDGSNFTLKIRSTKLEDSAMYFCASSSQGAGGYTFGSGTRLTVV.

The CDR3 protein is CASSLVAGGEAFF. CDR3 nucleotide sequence: TGTGCCAGCAGCTTAGTGGCGGGAGGAGAAGCTTTCTTT. The chain employs TRBV7-2 and TRBJ1-1; D is unresolved. The V gene's germline CDR1 is SGHTA and CDR2 FQGNSA. CDR3 length equals 13 residues. V was shortened by 1 base and J by 8 bases, with 11 bases between the two germline ends.

This chain joins TRBV27 and TRBJ2-7; TRBD2 aligns across 7 bases. This CDR3 is built from 16 residues. The V gene end was trimmed by 5 bases and the J gene end by 3 bases; junction bases not matched to a gene: 13. Germline CDR1 MNHEY, CDR2 SMNVEV (reference sequence). CDR3 loop: CASSPLWASGNYEQYF. The CDR3 DNA is TGTGCCAGCAGTCCCCTTTGGGCTAGCGGCAACTACGAGCAGTACTTC.

This clone has more than one count but fewer than ten. This chain connects TRBV18 to TRBJ1-2; 9 bases match TRBD1. V trimming: 3 bases; J trimming: 8 bases; junction bases outside the gene matches: 7. Germline loops: CDR1 KGHSH, CDR2 LQKENI. CDR3 size: 14 residues. This chain's CDR3 is CASSPMDRGEGYTF. CDR3 nucleotide sequence: TGTGCCAGCTCACCGATGGACAGGGGCGAGGGCTACACCTTC.

The rearrangement joins TRBV6-5 to TRBJ2-3; 8 nucleotides align to TRBD2. V was clipped by 7 bases and J by 1 base; unmatched bases: 7. Per germline, CDR1 MNHEY and CDR2 SVGAGI. There are 15 residues in the CDR3. The CDR3 spells CASMSLAGGTDTQYF. Here the CDR3 DNA reads TGTGCCAGCATGTCTCTAGCGGGTGGCACAGATACGCAGTATTTT.

The chain is built from TRBV10-3 and TRBJ2-1, with 9 bases aligning to TRBD1. This CDR3 spans 17 amino acids. In germline, CDR1 is ENHRY, CDR2 SYGVKD. The ends lost 1 base at V and 9 bases at J; junction bases unmatched: 13. CDR3 DNA: TGTGCCATCAGTGAGTACCAACCGGGACAGGGATTGGGTGAGCAGTTCTTC. It is translated as CAISEYQPGQGLGEQFF.

The chain recombines TRBV19 with TRBJ1-5, with a tentative D call TRBD1 (5 bases). The CDR3 extends over 16 amino acids. Trimming pared 1 base from V and 4 bases from J, leaving 14 bases between. Germline CDR1 reads LNHDA; CDR2 reads SQIVND (reference sequence). The CDR3 loop reads CASSIVGAGGNQPQHF. The CDR3 DNA sequence: TGTGCCAGTAGTATAGTTGGGGCCGGGGGAAATCAGCCCCAGCATTTT.

This sequence joins TRBV5-1 and TRBJ2-7, with 10 bases identical to TRBD2. CDR3 length: 14 residues. Germline V gene sequence: CDR1 SGHRS, CDR2 YFSETQ. V was pared by 6 bases and J by 4 bases, with 7 bases of the junction left unmatched. The CDR3 nucleotides read TGCGCCAGCAACTCACTAGCGGGACATTACGAGCAGTACTTC. Its protein product is CASNSLAGHYEQYF.

The chain carries TRBV27 and TRBJ2-3, with 10 bases aligning to TRBD2. CDR1 is MNHEY, CDR2 SMNVEV, per germline (reference sequence). The CDR3 loop spans 13 amino acids. V dropped 6 bases and J dropped 4; count of bases not matched to a gene: 1. CDR3 region: CASRAGGADTQYF. CDR3 nucleotides: TGTGCCAGCAGAGCGGGAGGGGCAGATACGCAGTATTTT.

This chain connects TRBV7-9 to TRBJ1-4; 8 nucleotides line up with TRBD1. Trimming took 1 base from V and 8 from J; bases not matched to a gene: 3. Germline V gene sequence: CDR1 SEHNR, CDR2 FQNEAQ (reference sequence). The length of the CDR3 is 14 residues. The CDR3: CASSLGQGREKLFF. CDR3 in DNA: TGTGCCAGCAGCTTAGGACAGGGGAGAGAAAAACTGTTTTTT.

V gene TRBV6-5 combines with J gene TRBJ1-3; TRBD1 agrees at 7 bases. There are 15 residues in the CDR3. Germline CDR1 reads MNHEY; CDR2 reads SVGAGI. The J segment lost 4 bases and the V segment lost 0 bases, leaving 3 bases of the junction unmatched. This CDR3 is CASSYSRGVGNTIYF. The CDR3 DNA reads TGTGCCAGCAGTTACTCCAGGGGGGTAGGAAACACCATATATTTT.

The gene calls are TRBV27 and TRBJ1-3; D is perhaps TRBD1 (6 bases). CDR1 is MNHEY and CDR2 is SMNVEV in the germline V gene (reference sequence). V lost 1 base to trimming and J lost 2 bases, with 9 bases between them. The CDR3 runs to 15 residues. CDR3 sequence: CASSLYRAAGNTIYF. CDR3 in DNA: TGTGCCAGCAGTTTATACAGGGCGGCTGGAAACACCATATATTTT.

The chain couples TRBV27 to TRBJ1-4, with a tentative D call TRBD1 (5 bases). Germline V gives CDR1 MNHEY, CDR2 SMNVEV (reference sequence). V lost 2 bases, J lost 10 bases, and 29 bases lay in between. The CDR3 is 19 amino acids. CDR3 residues: CASSLRKLSTWGTSTKLFF. CDR3 bases: TGTGCCAGCAGTTTACGCAAATTGAGCACTTGGGGGACGAGCACAAAACTGTTTTTT. The whole variable domain, remainder taken from reference TRBV27 and TRBJ1-4, is EAQVTQNPRYLITVTGKKLTVTCSQNMNHEYMSWYRQDPGLGLRQIYYSMNVEVTDKGDVPEGYKVSRKEKRNFPLILESPSPNQTSLYFCASSLRKLSTWGTSTKLFFGSGTQLSVL.

This clone was seen just once. V usage is TRBV30 and J usage is TRBJ2-1; D is unresolved. Germline CDR1 and CDR2: GTSNPN and SVGIG (reference sequence). V was pared by 0 bases and J by 0 bases, with 15 bases between. CDR3 length: 17 amino acids. The CDR3 loop is CAWSVSVSSDSYNEQFF. CDR3 nucleotide sequence: TGTGCCTGGAGTGTATCGGTGAGCAGCGACTCCTACAATGAGCAGTTCTTC.

Remarks on this clone: This sample also contains other DNA sequences that code for the same CDR3. V and J are TRBV6-6 and TRBJ2-7; D gene unclear. This CDR3 region has 12 residues. Trimming left V 2 bases short and J 3 bases short, with 5 bases between. The germline V gene has CDR1 MNHNY and CDR2 SVGAGI (reference sequence). The CDR3 bases are TGTGCCAGCAGTTACGGTGTCTACGAGCAGTACTTC. Amino acid sequence: CASSYGVYEQYF.

The V call is TRBV5-1, the J call TRBJ2-7, with 7 nucleotides matching TRBD2. Looked up from germline, CDR1 is SGHRS and CDR2 is YFSETQ. Trimming removed 4 bases from V and 3 bases from J; junction bases left unmatched: 13. CDR3 size: 16 residues. CDR3: CASSPPGLSGGYEQYF. The CDR3 DNA sequence: TGCGCCAGCAGCCCGCCGGGACTAAGCGGAGGCTACGAGCAGTACTTC.

This clone was counted once. The J gene is TRBJ2-1, the V gene TRBV6-6; D possibly matches TRBD1 or TRBD2 (5 bases each). The V and J ends lost 6 bases and 10 bases respectively, with 19 bases between them. This CDR3 region has 14 residues. In germline, CDR1 is MNHNY, CDR2 SVGAGI (reference sequence). For the CDR3, the DNA is TGTGCCAGCAGAATACGACTGGGCGAGGGGGAGCAGTTCTTC. It is translated as CASRIRLGEGEQFF.

The rearrangement links TRBV28 to TRBJ2-7; 12 bases match TRBD2. CDR3 length: 15 residues. Germline lookup yields CDR1 MDHEN and CDR2 SYDVKM. Losses at the gene ends were 3 bases for V and 7 bases for J; bases not matched to a gene: 7. DNA of the CDR3: TGTGCCAGCAGTTTGAGGGCTAGCGGGAGGGTGGAGCAGTACTTC. Its translation: CASSLRASGRVEQYF.

The chain has TRBV9 and TRBJ2-7, with D possibly TRBD1 on 6 matching bases. V was cut by 4 bases and J by 0 bases, with 14 bases left in between. The length of the CDR3 is 15 residues. Germline-derived CDR1 and CDR2 are SGDLS and YYNGEE. This CDR3 reads CASSTNKQGSYEQYF. CDR3 nucleotides: TGTGCCAGCAGCACCAATAAACAGGGCTCCTACGAGCAGTACTTC. Combining the CDR3 with reference TRBV9 and TRBJ2-7 gives the whole variable domain DSGVTQTPKHLITATGQRVTLRCSPRSGDLSVYWYQQSLDQGLQFLIQYYNGEERAKGNILERFSAQQFPDLHSELNLSSLELGDSALYFCASSTNKQGSYEQYFGPGTRLTVT.

The chain has TRBV5-1 and TRBJ2-7; 8 nucleotides match TRBD2. This CDR3 comprises 15 residues. The ends lost 4 bases at V and 4 bases at J; junction bases unmatched: 10. The germline gives CDR1 SGHRS, CDR2 YFSETQ. The CDR3 DNA sequence: TGCGCCAGCAGCCCTACGAGCGGGAGTGTTTACGAGCAGTACTTC. Protein: CASSPTSGSVYEQYF.